The 5 T cell receptor beta chains given below trace back to one sample, sequenced in a study of CD8 T cells in ankylosing spondylitis (dated by TCRdb to the late 2010s). General study outcomes and caveats: Blood from ankylosing spondylitis patients appeared to be characterized by a TCR beta motif composed of roughly 8 highly homologous amino acid variants.

The library was made by 5' RACE. Sequencing was carried out with an Illumina HiSeq 2500. Clones were called with MiXCR by TCRdb after fastp trimmed the public reads at Q25, and only in-frame beta chains were retained. Records with the same CDR3 protein are collapsed into one entry carrying the most frequent genes and DNA. A total of approximately 400,000 distinct CDR3 sequences appear in this sample, approximately 17% of them only once. The ten most abundant clones make up over 1% of the sample. These receptors lack a known antigen. The sequenced sample was blood, either unsorted or a sorted T cell fraction (not recorded which). These receptors all stem from a male donor with ankylosing spondylitis.

A note on this clonotype: One end of the junction fails to match germline, which may point to a read error. The chain carries TRBV3-1 and TRBJ1-2; TRBD1 might be the D (6 bases). The CDR3 spans 13 residues. Germline CDR1 is LGHDT and CDR2 is YNNKEL (reference sequence). The DNA for the CDR3 is TGTGCCAGCAGTCAAGTGGACACAGGGGGCTACACCTTC. This translates into CASSQVDTGGYTF.

This clonotype appeared a few times. CDR3 DNA sequence: TGTGCCAGCAGCCCGACGACTAACACCATATATTTT. Translation gives CASSPTTNTIYF. The chain carries TRBV7-9 and TRBJ1-3; no definite D call. CDR1 SEHNR and CDR2 FQNEAQ come from the germline V gene (reference sequence). V was shortened by 5 bases and J by 7 bases, with 9 bases between the two germline ends. This CDR3 spans 12 amino acids.

V and J are TRBV1 and TRBJ2-5; TRBD2 is the table's D call and was not checked against the DNA. TRBV1 is described as a pseudogene. The CDR3 contains 17 residues. The CDR3 is CTSSRVLAGSYQETQYF. The CDR3 DNA is TGCACCAGCAGCCGCGTACTAGCGGGGTCTTACCAAGAGACCCAGTACTTC.

This clonotype occurred many times. The chain couples TRBV29-1 to TRBJ2-5, with unresolved D. Germline V gene data show CDR1 as SQVTM and CDR2 as ANQGSEA. V was pared by 7 bases and J by 5 bases, with 11 bases between. The CDR3 sequence is 11 residues long. The CDR3 protein is CSGLKWETQYF. Written as DNA, the CDR3 is TGCAGCGGTCTAAAGTGGGAGACCCAGTACTTC.

This sequence joins TRBV6-2 or TRBV6-3 and TRBJ2-1; 10 bases align to TRBD2. The CDR3 totals 16 residues. CDR1 is MNHEY, CDR2 SVGEGT, per germline. V shed 6 bases, J shed 5 bases, and the junction held 10 bases outside the gene matches. The CDR3 DNA sequence: TGTGCCAGCAGGGTACTGAGCGGGAGGGCCGACAATGAGCAGTTCTTC. Protein sequence: CASRVLSGRADNEQFF.